This paragraph reports one TCR beta chain. Its target is not known. Amplification of TCR alpha and beta CDR3 regions from RNA used iRepertoire nested multiplex PCR. Input was 100-400 ng of tissue mRNA or PBMC total RNA. TCRdb re-called the multiplex PCR reads through MiXCR, storing one row per CDR3 protein. This sample has about 140,000 distinct CDR3 sequences; about 39% occur once, and the top ten carry more than 15%. This record belongs to a study of glioma-infiltrating T cells. Findings and limits, study-wide: Above-expected tissue-blood divergence occurred in all gliomas, most in low-grade ones.

From germline, CDR1 is MNHEY and CDR2 SVGEGT. V lost 5 bases and J lost 6, with 14 bases in between. The CDR3 has 14 amino acids. Sequenced input: glioma tissue, nonneoplastic brain tissue, or PBMCs (not recorded which). The chain carries TRBV6-2 or TRBV6-3 and TRBJ2-1; D perhaps matches TRBD2 (6 bases). This TCR was sampled from a human donor with low-grade glioma or glioblastoma, undergoing nonglioma brain surgery, or in good health (not recorded which). This CDR3 reads CASSRSRETNEQFF. DNA of the CDR3: TGTGCCAGCAGTAGAAGCCGGGAGACCAATGAGCAGTTCTTC.